One sample yielded the 28 T cell receptor beta chains listed below, sequenced in a study of Graves' ophthalmopathy and Graves' hyperthyroidism. RNA served as the template for amplifying TCR beta CDR3 regions. First-round RT-PCR employed HTBI primers, with a second-round multiplex PCR after it. TCRdb independently ran MiXCR on the multiplex PCR reads; one entry per CDR3 protein. The data show hundreds of thousands of distinct CDR3 sequences, 20% to 25% seen once. The sequencing sample was made of peripheral blood. Source of these receptors: a woman aged 18-29 years with stable Graves' hyperthyroidism.

This clonotype was counted ten times or more. The V and J genes are TRBV3-1 and TRBJ2-7; a weak D match, TRBD1 (7 bases). The CDR3 is 15 residues long. Per the germline V gene, CDR1 is LGHDT and CDR2 is YNNKEL (reference sequence). V lost 4 bases and J 0 bases, leaving 13 bases between the germline ends. The CDR3 spells CASSPRQGLSYEQYF. In DNA, the CDR3 is TGTGCCAGCAGCCCCCGACAGGGACTCTCCTACGAGCAGTACTTC.

Only a few counts were recorded for this clonotype. The gene calls are TRBV3-1 and TRBJ2-5; no definite D call. The germline V gene has CDR1 LGHDT and CDR2 YNNKEL (reference sequence). The CDR3 covers 15 residues. V was shortened by 1 base and J by 1 base, with 10 bases between the two germline ends. CDR3 sequence (DNA): TGTGCCAGCAGCCAAGGGCCAACAGCCCAAGAGACCCAGTACTTC. Encoded protein: CASSQGPTAQETQYF.

This clonotype was seen only a few times. A single base separates this from a much larger clone, so it may be a read error. The V and J genes are TRBV4-3 and TRBJ2-7; a weak D match, TRBD1 (6 bases). Germline CDR1 is LGHNA and CDR2 is YSLEER. V was pared by 1 base and J by 2 bases, with 12 bases between. This CDR3 is built from 15 residues. CDR3 DNA: TGCGCCAGCAGCCAAGGACAGGCTCAACCCTACGAGCAGTACTTC. This gives the protein CASSQGQAQPYEQYF.

The chain uses TRBV20-1 and TRBJ2-7, with 9 bases aligning to TRBD1. The CDR3 runs to 15 residues. V gave up 5 bases and J gave up 3 bases; unmatched junction bases: 11. Germline V gene sequence: CDR1 DFQATT, CDR2 SNEGSKA (reference sequence). CDR3 in DNA: TGCAGTGCTGAAGGACAGGGGAATTATTTCTACGAGCAGTACTTC. As protein: CSAEGQGNYFYEQYF.

The chain is built from TRBV5-1 and TRBJ2-5, with a possible D match to TRBD2 (8 bases). The germline gives CDR1 SGHRS, CDR2 YFSETQ. V lost 4 bases, J lost 0 bases, and 25 bases lay in between. CDR3 length: 19 residues. The CDR3 is CASSLGQFVLAAYQETQYF. The DNA of the CDR3 is TGCGCCAGCAGCCTGGGACAGTTTGTACTAGCGGCGTACCAAGAGACCCAGTACTTC.

The sample holds many counts of this clonotype. The gene calls are TRBV20-1 and TRBJ1-3; no definite D call. Between the trimmed V and J ends, which lost 1 base and 3 bases, there was a span of 7 bases. Germline-derived CDR1 and CDR2 are DFQATT and SNEGSKA (reference sequence). The CDR3 runs to 13 residues. The CDR3 region has the DNA TGCAGTGCTAGAGTCGACGGTGGAAACACCATATATTTT. It specifies CSARVDGGNTIYF.

This clonotype showed up many times. The CDR3 reads CASSGISYEQYF. CDR3 nucleotide sequence: TGTGCCAGCAGCGGGATTTCCTACGAGCAGTACTTC. The chain uses TRBV5-6 and TRBJ2-7; no clear D gene. The CDR3 is made up of 12 amino acids. The ends were cut back, 4 bases at V and 1 base at J, with 6 bases in the middle. Per the germline V gene, CDR1 is SGHDT and CDR2 is YYEEEE.

This clonotype was recorded at least ten times. The genes are TRBV12-3 or TRBV12-4 and TRBJ1-2; TRBD1 matches 9 bases. The CDR3 spans 14 residues. V lost 6 bases and J lost 6; bases outside the gene matches: 8. CDR3 nucleotide sequence: TGTGCCAGCAGACGCCGGGACAGGGTTAATGGCTACACCTTC. Translation: CASRRRDRVNGYTF.

This clonotype was found many times. Here the CDR3 reads CASSGRTSGSGTEQYF. As DNA, the CDR3 is TGTGCCAGCAGCGGGCGGACTAGCGGGAGTGGTACCGAGCAGTACTTC. This rearrangement joins TRBV7-2 to TRBJ2-7; 13 bases map to TRBD2. With V trimmed by 5 bases and J by 6 bases, 10 bases remained unmatched. CDR3 size: 16 residues. Germline loops: CDR1 SGHTA, CDR2 FQGNSA.

The genes are TRBV6-1 and TRBJ1-2; a possible D gene is TRBD1 (5 bases). The ends were cut back, 5 bases at V and 6 bases at J, with 10 bases in the middle. Per germline, CDR1 MNHNS and CDR2 SASEGT. The CDR3 length is 12 residues. For the CDR3, the DNA is TGTGCCAGCAGTCCCGGGGCTGATGGCTACACCTTC. This sequence encodes CASSPGADGYTF.

Many counts were recorded for this clonotype. The chain employs TRBV28 and TRBJ1-5, with 7 nucleotides matching TRBD1. Trimming removed 4 bases from V and 4 bases from J; junction bases left unmatched: 10. CDR3 length equals 16 residues. The germline CDR1 and CDR2 sequences are MDHEN and SYDVKM. The CDR3 region is CASSSLFRDRNQPQHF. The CDR3 bases are TGTGCCAGCAGTTCTCTCTTCCGGGACAGAAATCAGCCCCAGCATTTT.

This clonotype was counted between two and nine times. A read error is possible here, since a much larger clone lies one base away. This chain links TRBV6-1 with TRBJ2-2, with a weak D call TRBD2 (5 bases). Germline V gene sequence: CDR1 MNHNS, CDR2 SASEGT. CDR3 length: 11 residues. The CDR3 region is CASKTTGELCF. Here the CDR3 DNA reads TGTGCCAGCAAAACCACCGGGGAGCTGTGTTTT.

This clonotype was observed at least ten times. The rearrangement uses TRBV12-3 or TRBV12-4 and TRBJ1-1, with D unresolved. CDR3 length: 15 amino acids. Deletions cut 1 base from V and 0 bases from J, with 9 bases between. CDR3 coding DNA: TGTGCCAGCAGTTTAGAGGTCGGCATGAACACTGAAGCTTTCTTT. This sequence encodes CASSLEVGMNTEAFF.

This clonotype was seen many times. The chain recombines TRBV6-5 with TRBJ2-7; 10 bases map to TRBD1. The CDR3 is 14 amino acids. Germline values: CDR1 MNHEY, CDR2 SVGAGI. V was clipped by 2 bases and J by 6 bases; unmatched bases: 4. This CDR3 reads CASSYVRTGGEQYF. CDR3 bases: TGTGCCAGCAGTTACGTGAGGACAGGGGGCGAGCAGTACTTC.

This clonotype was seen a handful of times. V is TRBV5-1 and J is TRBJ1-2; perhaps TRBD1 as D (6 bases). Trimming pared 5 bases from V and 0 bases from J, leaving 11 bases between. The CDR3 totals 14 residues. Germline loops: CDR1 SGHRS, CDR2 YFSETQ. CDR3 sequence reads: CASRAGDANYGYTF. CDR3 sequence (DNA): TGCGCCAGCAGAGCAGGGGATGCTAACTATGGCTACACCTTC.

For this clonotype: In this CDR3 the conserved last residue, phenylalanine or tryptophan, is missing, so a read error is likely. This sequence joins TRBV6-1 and TRBJ1-1, with TRBD1 matching 7 bases. V lost 5 bases to trimming and J lost 4 bases; unmatched junction nucleotides: 10. Germline CDR1 reads MNHNS; CDR2 reads SASEGT. This CDR3 region has 15 residues. CDR3 amino acids: CASSKGRGHGTEAFV. The CDR3 nucleotides read TGTGCCAGCAGTAAGGGTAGGGGGCACGGCACTGAAGCTTTCGTT.

This clonotype was detected only once. Possible read error: a much larger clone is one base away. J is TRBJ2-7 and V is TRBV25-1; tentative D call: TRBD2 (5 bases). Germline CDR1 reads MGHDK; CDR2 reads SYGVNS. There are 15 residues in the CDR3. The DNA of the CDR3 is TGTGCCAGCAGTGAATCGGAGGAGCCCCACTACGAGCAGTGCTTC. Protein: CASSESEEPHYEQCF.

The V and J genes are TRBV12-3 or TRBV12-4 and TRBJ1-2; D is perhaps TRBD1 (5 bases). There are 14 residues in the CDR3. V lost 6 bases and J lost 2, with 13 bases in between. This CDR3 is CASSAGGENYGYTF. The CDR3 bases are TGTGCCAGCAGCGCGGGGGGGGAGAACTATGGCTACACCTTC.

This sequence joins TRBV12-3 or TRBV12-4 and TRBJ1-6; 8 nucleotides line up with TRBD1. The CDR3 is 14 residues long. V lost 4 bases and J lost 9; bases outside the gene matches: 5. CDR3 amino acids: CASSSTGASSPLHF. The CDR3 DNA follows: TGTGCCAGCAGTTCGACAGGGGCTAGTTCACCCCTCCACTTT.

This chain links TRBV19 with TRBJ2-5; D gene unclear. The V and J ends lost 8 bases and 4 bases respectively, with 8 bases between them. The CDR3 is 11 amino acids. The germline gives CDR1 LNHDA, CDR2 SQIVND (reference sequence). CDR3 region: CASGTLETQYF. The CDR3 DNA follows: TGTGCCAGTGGTACATTAGAGACCCAGTACTTC. Together with reference TRBV19 and TRBJ2-5, the CDR3 gives the full variable domain: DGGITQSPKYLFRKEGQNVTLSCEQNLNHDAMYWYRQDPGQGLRLIYYSQIVNDFQKGDIAEGYSVSREKKESFPLTVTSAQKNPTAFYLCASGTLETQYFGPGTRLLVL.

In this sample, this clonotype turned up many times. The chain employs TRBV28 and TRBJ1-2; possible D gene TRBD1, 5 bases. Trimming cost V 6 bases and J 7 bases, with 12 bases left between them. The CDR3 extends over 12 amino acids. The germline V gene encodes CDR1 MDHEN and CDR2 SYDVKM. The CDR3 here is CASSPGSGGYTF. The CDR3 DNA follows: TGTGCCAGCAGCCCAGGGAGTGGTGGCTACACCTTC.

The chain's CDR3 is CASRGQGGGNTIYF. CDR3 bases: TGTGCCAGCAGGGGACAGGGAGGTGGAAACACCATATATTTT. The J gene is TRBJ1-3, the V gene TRBV6-1, with 9 bases identical to TRBD1. CDR1 and CDR2 (germline): MNHNS, SASEGT. This CDR3 is 14 amino acids long. The V and J ends lost 6 bases and 3 bases, in that order; junction bases with no gene match: 3.

This clonotype has at least ten counts. The chain employs TRBV28 and TRBJ2-7, with 12 bases identical to TRBD1. Germline CDR1 is MDHEN and CDR2 is SYDVKM. With 2 bases clipped from V and 5 bases from J, the junction kept 4 bases outside the gene matches. The CDR3 is 15 amino acids. The CDR3 spells CASSLEGTGGHEQYF. The CDR3 coding sequence is TGTGCCAGCAGTTTAGAAGGGACAGGGGGCCACGAGCAGTACTTC.

This clonotype was counted a few times. The rearrangement uses TRBV19 and TRBJ2-3, with 8 bases fitting TRBD2. Per the germline V gene, CDR1 is LNHDA and CDR2 is SQIVND (reference sequence). V was pared by 10 bases and J by 0 bases, with 9 bases of the junction left unmatched. CDR3 size: 15 residues. The CDR3 loop is CATGVASGSTDTQYF. The CDR3 DNA sequence: TGTGCCACTGGGGTGGCTAGCGGGAGCACAGATACGCAGTATTTT.

The CDR3 DNA follows: TGTGCCAGCAGTTTACTACCCCTTGAGTATGGCTACACCTTC. Encoded protein: CASSLLPLEYGYTF. The chain joins TRBV12-3 or TRBV12-4 to TRBJ1-2; D is undetermined. The CDR3 extends over 14 amino acids. V dropped 2 bases and J dropped 5 bases, with 12 bases sitting between them.

The chain is built from TRBV6-1 and TRBJ2-5; D gene unclear. Germline V gene lookup returns CDR1 MNHNS and CDR2 SASEGT. The CDR3 extends over 11 amino acids. Deletions cut 6 bases from V and 5 bases from J, with 7 bases between. The CDR3 sequence is CASSNTETQYF. In DNA form, the CDR3 reads TGTGCCAGCAGCAACACGGAGACCCAGTACTTC.

Comments on this clonotype: A much bigger clone sits one base away, suggesting this may be a read error. A read error is likely, as this CDR3 ends without the conserved phenylalanine or tryptophan. This chain uses TRBV29-1 with TRBJ1-1; D gene uncertain. This CDR3 is built from 12 residues. The germline gives CDR1 SQVTM, CDR2 ANQGSEA. The V end was cut by 4 bases, the J end by 6 bases, with 12 bases between. The CDR3 DNA reads as TGCAGCGTTGCCATGGGGTCGTCTGAAGCTTTCCAT. This sequence encodes CSVAMGSSEAFH.

At least ten counts were recorded for this clonotype. V usage is TRBV7-2 and J usage is TRBJ2-5; TRBD1 agrees at 12 bases. With V trimmed by 5 bases and J by 5 bases, 6 bases remained unmatched. Germline CDR1 SGHTA, CDR2 FQGNSA. The CDR3 runs 15 residues. CDR3 region: CASSRDRGRLETQYF. Here the CDR3 DNA reads TGTGCCAGCAGCCGGGACAGGGGGCGTTTGGAGACCCAGTACTTC.